The present TCR beta chain was sequenced within a study of cytomegalovirus exposure and HLA in healthy donors. Study summary: Within the Caucasian-associated ancestry cluster were about 81% of the roughly 380 genotyped donors. Study findings and constraints: Most TCR beta V segments were productive about 87% or about 30% of the time in an earlier analysis. It was assumed in the presence/absence analyses that sequencing depth was roughly uniform across donors. Researchers catalogued some 160 TCR beta chains as cytomegalovirus-associated.

The PCR contained 60 Vbeta and 13 Jbeta primers. The assay was immunoSEQ multiplex PCR, and TCRdb's table has in-frame clones only and misses some. The table has under 150,000 clones, about three quarters seen once. A word on this clone: Antigen: not known.

Germline CDR1 LGHNA, CDR2 YSLEER. The CDR3 runs to 15 residues. The TCR sequence derives from a human donor in good health. The sequencing sample was made of PBMCs. The chain is built from TRBV4-3 and TRBJ2-5; D is perhaps TRBD2 (6 bases). The DNA end lines up better with TRBJ2-7; the J call may be wrong. The DNA of the CDR3 is TGCGCCAGCAGCCAAGATTGGGCTAGCGAGTACGAGCAGTACTTC. Amino acid sequence: CASSQDWASEYEQYF.